Following are 10 T cell receptor beta chains from one sample sequenced in a study of beta chain features in type 1 diabetes. Sequencing targeted expressed TCRB transcripts, as all isolated RNA had been reverse transcribed. Assay: immunoSEQ multiplex PCR; the TCRdb copy retains only in-frame clones and omits some. The profile shows almost 350,000 clones, approximately 8% of them singletons. Sequenced material: central memory CD4+ T cells from blood. Source of these receptors: a woman aged 18-30 years in good health.

The chain employs TRBV6-5 and TRBJ1-1; 7 nucleotides match TRBD1. The V and J ends lost 7 bases and 0 bases, in that order; junction bases with no gene match: 8. The CDR3 covers 15 residues. Germline-derived CDR1 and CDR2 are MNHEY and SVGAGI. The CDR3 is CASKLGQLLNTEAFF. The CDR3 DNA reads as TGTGCCAGCAAGTTGGGACAGCTTTTGAACACTGAAGCTTTCTTT.

The chain combines TRBV28 with TRBJ2-7; D unresolved. Trimming removed 5 bases from V and 2 bases from J, with 10 bases in between. CDR3 size: 13 residues. Looked up from germline, CDR1 is MDHEN and CDR2 is SYDVKM. CDR3 amino acids: CASSLTDAYEQYF. The CDR3 DNA reads as TGTGCCAGCAGTCTCACTGATGCCTACGAGCAGTACTTC.

This rearrangement joins TRBV10-3 to TRBJ1-2, with D possibly TRBD1 on 6 matching bases. The V gene lost 8 bases and the J gene lost 6 bases, with 16 bases spanning the gap. CDR3 length: 13 residues. Per germline, CDR1 ENHRY and CDR2 SYGVKD. For the CDR3, the DNA is TGTGCCATCGGTATCGCAGGGGCTAATGGCTACACCTTC. Its protein is CAIGIAGANGYTF.

A few counts support this clone. The chain carries TRBV29-1 and TRBJ1-2, with TRBD1 identical over 8 bases. This CDR3 is 13 amino acids long. The germline V gene has CDR1 SQVTM and CDR2 ANQGSEA. With V trimmed by 7 bases and J by 0 bases, 4 bases remained unmatched. In DNA, the CDR3 is TGCAGCGCTTGGACAGGGACTAACTATGGCTACACCTTC. Amino acid sequence: CSAWTGTNYGYTF.

The chain couples TRBV6-1 to TRBJ1-1; unclear D gene. Germline V gene sequence: CDR1 MNHNS, CDR2 SASEGT. Deletions cut 6 bases from V and 5 bases from J, with 19 bases between. The CDR3 contains 15 residues. CDR3 nucleotide sequence: TGTGCCAGCAGAGAGACGGACGGGAGAGTGACTGAAGCTTTCTTT. This translates into CASRETDGRVTEAFF.

This clone was seen a few times. The chain uses TRBV19 and TRBJ1-2, with 8 positions matching TRBD1. The CDR3 spans 17 residues. Unmatched junction bases numbered 16, after V lost 3 bases and J lost 7 bases. Germline V CDR1 and CDR2: LNHDA, SQIVND (reference sequence). CDR3 amino acids: CASSMTPRGDRSGGYTF. In DNA, the CDR3 is TGTGCCAGTAGTATGACACCCAGGGGGGACAGGTCCGGTGGCTACACCTTC.

This clone came up a few times. The chain couples TRBV2 to TRBJ2-3; D not resolved. Trimming took off 8 bases at V and 6 bases at J, with 9 bases between the two ends. The CDR3 extends over 11 amino acids. Germline lookup yields CDR1 SNHLY and CDR2 FYNNEI. DNA for the CDR3: TGTGCCAGCCTGTCCGTGGATACGCAGTATTTT. It translates to CASLSVDTQYF.

This clone turned up a few times. This chain links TRBV7-2 with TRBJ2-7; the D is unclear. The CDR3 totals 14 residues. V was pared by 1 base and J by 6 bases, with 13 bases between. Germline V gene sequence: CDR1 SGHTA, CDR2 FQGNSA. CDR3 nucleotides: TGTGCCAGCAGCTTAGGATTCCATACCTCCGAGCAGTACTTC. It specifies CASSLGFHTSEQYF.

The rearrangement links TRBV6-6 to TRBJ1-2; D is uncertain. Germline V gene data show CDR1 as MNHNY and CDR2 as SVGAGI (reference sequence). V was trimmed by 7 bases and J by 3 bases, leaving 15 bases between them. There are 14 residues in the CDR3. CDR3 region: CASTLRSGDYGYTF. The CDR3 DNA reads as TGTGCCAGCACCCTCCGGAGTGGAGACTATGGCTACACCTTC.

A remark on this clone: The same CDR3 can be traced to other DNA sequences in this sample. The rearrangement links TRBV20-1 to TRBJ2-1; no reliable D call. The CDR3 is 11 amino acids. Trimming took off 2 bases at V and 3 bases at J, with 2 bases between the two ends. Germline values: CDR1 DFQATT, CDR2 SNEGSKA (reference sequence). This CDR3 is CSARSYNEQFF. CDR3 in DNA: TGCAGTGCTAGAAGCTACAATGAGCAGTTCTTC.